These 23 T cell receptor beta chains originate from one sample sequenced in a study of control samples from healthy donors and cancer patients. Libraries were prepared by immunoSEQ multiplex PCR; TCRdb keeps only in-frame clonotypes and omits some of them. The sample holds tens of thousands of clones, roughly four fifths seen once. Sequenced sample: blood. These receptors were taken from a woman aged 55-69 years in good health.

This clone was seen a few times. The CDR3 DNA reads TGTGCCAGTCTGGACAGTTCAGGGCATGGCTACACCTTC. Encoded protein: CASLDSSGHGYTF. V is TRBV27 and J is TRBJ1-2, with D possibly matching TRBD1 (6 bases). Germline-derived CDR1 and CDR2 are MNHEY and SMNVEV (reference sequence). The V end lost 9 bases, the J end lost 6 bases, and 17 bases lay between the germline ends. The CDR3 is 13 residues long.

The V and J genes are TRBV5-1 and TRBJ2-7; no clear D. The CDR3 runs to 12 residues. Between the trimmed V and J ends, which lost 0 bases and 3 bases, there was a span of 4 bases. Germline V gene data show CDR1 as SGHRS and CDR2 as YFSETQ. CDR3: CASSLGFYEQYF. CDR3 nucleotide sequence: TGCGCCAGCAGCTTGGGATTCTACGAGCAGTACTTC.

The V and J genes are TRBV2 and TRBJ2-7; a possible D gene is TRBD1 (6 bases). Deletions cut 8 bases from V and 5 bases from J, with 22 bases between. The CDR3 runs to 15 residues. The germline CDR1 and CDR2 sequences are SNHLY and FYNNEI. CDR3 amino acids: CASGNRGQKNDEQYF. The CDR3 DNA reads TGTGCCAGCGGAAATCGGGGACAAAAGAACGACGAGCAGTACTTC.

The genes are TRBV5-1 and TRBJ1-1, with D possibly TRBD1 on 5 matching bases. Germline assignment: CDR1 SGHRS and CDR2 YFSETQ. Trimming left V 4 bases short and J 5 bases short, with 18 bases between. The CDR3 is 15 residues long. The CDR3, as DNA: TGCGCCAGCAGCCCCACGGGGCAGGGTGGGACTGAAGCTTTCTTT. The encoded protein is CASSPTGQGGTEAFF.

This chain uses TRBV7-2 with TRBJ1-1; the D is unclear. Trimming cost V 5 bases and J 0 bases, with 7 bases left between them. The CDR3 is made up of 13 amino acids. CDR1 and CDR2 (germline): SGHTA, FQGNSA. The chain's CDR3 is CASSLGMNTEAFF. For the CDR3, the DNA is TGTGCCAGCAGCCTGGGAATGAACACTGAAGCTTTCTTT.

The rearrangement uses TRBV3-1 (or the pseudogene TRBV3-2) and TRBJ2-5, with a tentative D call TRBD2 (6 bases). The CDR3 runs 13 residues. Germline V CDR1 and CDR2: LGHDT, YNNKEL (reference sequence). The V end was cut by 4 bases, the J end by 4 bases, with 10 bases between. CDR3 sequence reads: CASSRLEGETQYF. The CDR3 nucleotides read TGTGCCAGCAGCCGACTAGAGGGAGAGACCCAGTACTTC.

The chain recombines TRBV19 with TRBJ2-1; the match to TRBD2 covers 8 bases. Germline V gene sequence: CDR1 LNHDA, CDR2 SQIVND (reference sequence). The ends lost 5 bases at V and 5 bases at J; junction bases unmatched: 2. This CDR3 is built from 13 residues. CDR3 loop: CASSGTRDNEQFF. The CDR3 DNA is TGTGCCAGTAGTGGGACTAGAGACAATGAGCAGTTCTTC.

This clone was observed once. V is TRBV9 and J is TRBJ1-1; D might be TRBD1 (5 bases). Germline loops: CDR1 SGDLS, CDR2 YYNGEE. Deletions cut 0 bases from V and 1 base from J, with 10 bases between. The CDR3 totals 15 residues. Here the CDR3 DNA reads TGTGCCAGCAGCGTAGCCGGGACGGAGAACACTGAAGCTTTCTTT. Translating it yields CASSVAGTENTEAFF.

The V and J genes are TRBV30 and TRBJ1-2; D ambiguous. Trimming took 3 bases from V and 0 from J, leaving 14 bases between them. This CDR3 spans 15 amino acids. The germline V gene encodes CDR1 GTSNPN and CDR2 SVGIG (reference sequence). CDR3 nucleotides: TGTGCCTGGAGGACCGGGCCCAAACCTAACTATGGCTACACCTTC. The encoded protein is CAWRTGPKPNYGYTF.

The CDR3: CASSPRGLAGGGVWETQYF. CDR3 coding DNA: TGTGCCAGCAGTCCCCGAGGACTAGCGGGGGGGGGAGTTTGGGAGACCCAGTACTTC. The J gene is TRBJ2-5, the V gene TRBV28; 15 bases align to TRBD2. The CDR3 sequence is 19 residues long. The ends lost 5 bases at V and 5 bases at J; junction bases unmatched: 15. Germline loops: CDR1 MDHEN, CDR2 SYDVKM.

The chain uses TRBV18 and TRBJ2-5, with D possibly TRBD2 on 6 matching bases. Trimming cost V 2 bases and J 5 bases, with 15 bases left between them. There are 15 residues in the CDR3. Germline V CDR1 and CDR2: KGHSH, LQKENI. The CDR3 DNA sequence: TGTGCCAGCTCACCAATGGAGGGGACCAGGGAGACCCAGTACTTC. Protein sequence: CASSPMEGTRETQYF.

V and J are TRBV27 and TRBJ1-4; 8 bases are shared with TRBD1. V dropped 6 bases and J dropped 10; count of bases not matched to a gene: 10. The length of the CDR3 is 14 residues. The V gene's germline CDR1 is MNHEY and CDR2 SMNVEV (reference sequence). CDR3 protein: CASRSPGTGGKLFF. DNA for the CDR3: TGTGCCAGCAGATCTCCCGGGACAGGCGGAAAACTGTTTTTT.

The rearrangement links TRBV29-1 to TRBJ1-2; 7 bases align to TRBD1. In germline, CDR1 is SQVTM, CDR2 ANQGSEA. J lost 0 bases, V lost 4 bases, and 8 bases had no gene match. The CDR3 has 15 residues. Here the CDR3 reads CSVGTGSNTNYGYTF. CDR3 sequence (DNA): TGCAGCGTTGGGACAGGAAGTAACACTAACTATGGCTACACCTTC.

The gene calls are TRBV11-2 and TRBJ2-7; D is uncertain. The CDR3 loop spans 14 amino acids. V lost 3 bases, J lost 3 bases, and 12 bases lay in between. The germline gives CDR1 SGHAT, CDR2 FQNNGV. The CDR3 DNA sequence: TGTGCCAGCAGCTTGGGTTCAGCATACTACGAGCAGTACTTC. It translates to CASSLGSAYYEQYF.

V usage is TRBV6-5 and J usage is TRBJ2-1; possibly TRBD1 for D (6 bases). V lost 7 bases and J lost 7, with 20 bases in between. This CDR3 comprises 15 residues. Germline V gene sequence: CDR1 MNHEY, CDR2 SVGAGI. The CDR3 reads CASTWRGPQGNEQFF. The CDR3 region has the DNA TGTGCCAGCACTTGGCGAGGCCCGCAGGGGAATGAGCAGTTCTTC.

The V and J genes are TRBV20-1 and TRBJ1-4, with a tentative D call TRBD1 (5 bases). The CDR3 totals 14 residues. V was pared by 3 bases and J by 3 bases, with 11 bases between. Germline lookup yields CDR1 DFQATT and CDR2 SNEGSKA (reference sequence). The CDR3 DNA is TGCAGTGCTAGTAGTTGGGGGTCTAATGAAAAACTGTTTTTT. This codes for CSASSWGSNEKLFF.

This clone was seen only once. The chain carries TRBV6-5 and TRBJ1-6; no definite D call. This CDR3 is 14 amino acids long. Germline V lookup: CDR1 MNHEY, CDR2 SVGAGI. V lost 6 bases to trimming and J lost 9 bases, with 15 bases between them. Written as DNA, the CDR3 is TGTGCCAGCAGGAAGGACGGTGTTGGTTCACCCCTCCACTTT. This gives the protein CASRKDGVGSPLHF.

The rearrangement uses TRBV21-1 and TRBJ1-3. TRBV21-1 is tagged as a pseudogene. CDR3 size: 15 residues. In DNA, the CDR3 is TGTGCCAGCAGCAAAGGTGGGGGAGTGAAAAACACCATATATTTT. As protein: CASSKGGGVKNTIYF.

The V gene is TRBV28, the J gene TRBJ2-2, with unresolved D. The germline V gene has CDR1 MDHEN and CDR2 SYDVKM. The germline V and J ends were trimmed by 6 bases and 7 bases, with 9 bases remaining between them. The length of the CDR3 is 12 residues. The CDR3 DNA reads as TGTGCCAGCAGCCCGCAGGTCGGGGAGCTGTTTTTT. It codes for CASSPQVGELFF.

V gene TRBV12-3 or TRBV12-4 combines with J gene TRBJ2-7; no clear D. V lost 3 bases and J 10 bases, leaving 4 bases between the germline ends. The CDR3 covers 9 residues. The CDR3 region has the DNA TGTGCCAGCAGTTTTAGTCAGTACTTC. It translates to CASSFSQYF.

The V call is TRBV24-1, the J call TRBJ1-2; D not resolved. Germline CDR1 is KGHDR and CDR2 is SFDVKD. The V end lost 3 bases, the J end lost 8 bases, and 12 bases lay between the germline ends. CDR3 length equals 13 residues. The CDR3 nucleotides are TGTGCCACCAGTGATCCGTCCCGGTGGGGCTACACCTTC. This gives the protein CATSDPSRWGYTF.

The chain carries TRBV10-3 and TRBJ2-7; D remains ambiguous. The CDR3 has 13 residues. The V gene lost 6 bases and the J gene lost 3 bases, with 12 bases spanning the gap. Germline CDR1 reads ENHRY; CDR2 reads SYGVKD. The CDR3 is CAIRIQAYYEQYF. The CDR3 DNA reads TGTGCCATCAGAATACAAGCGTACTACGAGCAGTACTTC.

The chain carries TRBV7-9 and TRBJ2-5; D is undetermined. Trimming left V 1 base short and J 7 bases short, with 10 bases between. The CDR3 runs 13 residues. Per germline, CDR1 SEHNR and CDR2 FQNEAQ (reference sequence). The CDR3 loop is CASSLVVSGTQYF. The DNA of the CDR3 is TGTGCCAGCAGCTTAGTCGTTTCGGGGACCCAGTACTTC.